The 30 T cell receptor beta chains in this list originate from one sample, sequenced in a study of PD-1 blockade in mismatch repair-deficient tumors. Repertoires were generated with immunoSEQ multiplex PCR, while TCRdb's copy carries only in-frame clones and drops some. The sample carries more than 95,000 clones, 70% to 90% recorded once. The sample consisted of peripheral blood, taken 44 weeks after starting pembrolizumab. These receptors were obtained from an adult with mismatch repair-deficient cancer.

The V and J genes are TRBV30 and TRBJ2-7; D is ambiguous. This CDR3 is 12 amino acids long. From germline, CDR1 is GTSNPN and CDR2 SVGIG (reference sequence). Trimming shortened V by 1 base and J by 5 bases, and 9 bases separated the two germline ends. The CDR3 region has the DNA TGTGCCTGGAGTGGAGAATCCCACGAGCAGTACTTC. It is translated as CAWSGESHEQYF.

This chain links TRBV27 with TRBJ2-3; 10 nucleotides match TRBD2. J was trimmed by 0 bases and V by 5 bases; bases with no gene match: 11. Germline CDR1 and CDR2: MNHEY and SMNVEV (reference sequence). This CDR3 contains 18 residues. The CDR3 spells CASSSRTSGLTSTDTQYF. DNA of the CDR3: TGTGCCAGCAGTAGTAGGACTAGCGGACTTACTAGCACAGATACGCAGTATTTT.

This chain uses TRBV13 with TRBJ1-1; D is uncertain. CDR3 length: 15 amino acids. From germline, CDR1 is PRHDT and CDR2 FYEKMQ (reference sequence). V was clipped by 3 bases and J by 0 bases, with 11 bases between them. The CDR3 nucleotides are TGTGCCAGCAGCTTGGCGGCCAACTTGAACACTGAAGCTTTCTTT. This sequence encodes CASSLAANLNTEAFF.

The chain couples TRBV2 to TRBJ2-3; weak D call: TRBD2 (5 bases). Trimming took 7 bases from V and 0 from J, leaving 14 bases between them. Germline loops: CDR1 SNHLY, CDR2 FYNNEI. This CDR3 has 15 residues. CDR3 region: CASIEGQRSTDTQYF. For the CDR3, the DNA is TGTGCCAGCATCGAGGGCCAGCGGAGCACAGATACGCAGTATTTT. Full variable domain (missing parts from reference TRBV2 and TRBJ2-3): EPEVTQTPSHQVTQMGQEVILRCVPISNHLYFYWYRQILGQKVEFLVSFYNNEISEKSEIFDDQFSVERPDGSNFTLKIRSTKLEDSAMYFCASIEGQRSTDTQYFGPGTRLTVL.

The chain employs TRBV4-2 and TRBJ2-3; 14 nucleotides line up with TRBD2. Looked up from germline, CDR1 is LGHNA and CDR2 is YNFKEQ. The ends lost 3 bases at V and 6 bases at J; junction bases unmatched: 5. The CDR3 covers 16 residues. The chain's CDR3 is CASSQGTSGSIDTQYF. CDR3 DNA: TGTGCCAGCAGCCAGGGGACTAGCGGGAGCATTGATACGCAGTATTTT.

The V gene is TRBV29-1, the J gene TRBJ2-5, with TRBD2 matching 8 bases. There are 13 residues in the CDR3. Germline loops: CDR1 SQVTM, CDR2 ANQGSEA. V was clipped by 6 bases and J by 2 bases; unmatched bases: 5. CDR3 amino acids: CSVPGLAQETQYF. CDR3 DNA: TGCAGCGTCCCCGGACTAGCACAAGAGACCCAGTACTTC. Drawing the rest from reference TRBV29-1 and TRBJ2-5, the complete variable domain is SAVISQKPSRDICQRGTSLTIQCQVDSQVTMMFWYRQQPGQSLTLIATANQGSEATYESGFVIDKFPISRPNLTFSTLTVSNMSPEDSSIYLCSVPGLAQETQYFGPGTRLLVL.

The chain combines TRBV7-9 with TRBJ2-1; perhaps TRBD2 as D (5 bases). Germline values: CDR1 SEHNR, CDR2 FQNEAQ (reference sequence). V lost 3 bases and J lost 6, with 9 bases in between. The CDR3 totals 13 residues. In DNA, the CDR3 is TGTGCCAGCAGCTTTGCTAGCCGCAATGAGCAGTTCTTC. Translation: CASSFASRNEQFF.

This rearrangement joins TRBV19 to TRBJ1-5; possible D gene TRBD1, 6 bases. V gave up 3 bases and J gave up 0 bases, with 12 bases separating them. The CDR3 runs to 16 residues. The germline V gene encodes CDR1 LNHDA and CDR2 SQIVND (reference sequence). CDR3 sequence (DNA): TGTGCCAGTAGTATTGGATGGACAGATAGCAATCAGCCCCAGCATTTT. It encodes CASSIGWTDSNQPQHF.

The rearrangement uses TRBV4-1 and TRBJ2-7, with TRBD1 identical over 9 bases. The V and J ends lost 3 bases and 3 bases, in that order; junction bases with no gene match: 9. This CDR3 region has 16 residues. Germline CDR1 MGHRA, CDR2 YSYEKL. The CDR3 protein is CASSQKQGARDYEQYF. In DNA form, the CDR3 reads TGCGCCAGCAGCCAGAAACAGGGGGCGAGGGACTACGAGCAGTACTTC.

The genes are TRBV5-6 and TRBJ2-2; 10 bases line up with TRBD1. J gave up 4 bases and V 2 bases, and 5 bases lay outside the gene matches. Germline assignment: CDR1 SGHDT and CDR2 YYEEEE. There are 16 residues in the CDR3. The CDR3 loop reads CASSLRQGAGTGELFF. CDR3 DNA: TGTGCCAGCAGCTTAAGACAGGGGGCGGGCACCGGGGAGCTGTTTTTT.

The V and J genes are TRBV10-3 and TRBJ2-3; D not certain. The CDR3 covers 13 residues. Trimming stripped 6 bases from V and 1 base from J, with 8 bases between. Germline CDR1 ENHRY, CDR2 SYGVKD. The CDR3 is CAISGTGTDTQYF. The DNA of the CDR3 is TGTGCCATCAGCGGAACCGGCACAGATACGCAGTATTTT.

The J gene is TRBJ2-6, the V gene TRBV28; D remains ambiguous. V was pared by 2 bases and J by 2 bases, with 1 base between. Germline-derived CDR1 and CDR2 are MDHEN and SYDVKM. CDR3 length: 13 amino acids. CDR3 amino acids: CASSLAGANVLTF. The CDR3 DNA follows: TGTGCCAGCAGTTTAGCTGGGGCCAACGTCCTGACTTTC.

V gene TRBV30 combines with J gene TRBJ1-4, with D tentatively TRBD1 (6 bases). V lost 2 bases and J 11 bases, leaving 21 bases between the germline ends. Looked up from germline, CDR1 is GTSNPN and CDR2 is SVGIG (reference sequence). The CDR3 spans 15 residues. The CDR3 DNA is TGTGCCTGGAGTCCACCCGACAGGCACCCTGGGAAACTGTTTTTT. Amino acids: CAWSPPDRHPGKLFF.

This clone was seen only once. The CDR3 DNA reads TGCGCCAGCAGCCCTAGCGCTGAAACCACCGGGGAGCTGTTTTTT. The encoded protein is CASSPSAETTGELFF. This chain uses TRBV5-1 with TRBJ2-2; possible D gene TRBD2, 6 bases. This CDR3 has 15 amino acids. The V end was cut by 4 bases, the J end by 4 bases, with 14 bases between. Germline V lookup: CDR1 SGHRS, CDR2 YFSETQ.

The chain couples TRBV5-4 to TRBJ2-1; the D is unclear. CDR1 is SGHNT, CDR2 YYREEE, per germline (reference sequence). The CDR3 length is 15 residues. V was cut by 4 bases and J by 5 bases, with 16 bases left in between. For the CDR3, the DNA is TGTGCCAGCAGCAGAGGCGGAGCCCCGAACAATGAGCAGTTCTTC. The encoded protein is CASSRGGAPNNEQFF. The whole variable domain, filled in from reference TRBV5-4 and TRBJ2-1, reads ETGVTQSPTHLIKTRGQQVTLRCSSQSGHNTVSWYQQALGQGPQFIFQYYREEENGRGNFPPRFSGLQFPNYSSELNVNALELDDSALYLCASSRGGAPNNEQFFGPGTRLTVL.

The rearrangement links TRBV5-4 to TRBJ2-7; 11 nucleotides match TRBD1. The V gene end was trimmed by 0 bases and the J gene end by 0 bases; junction bases not matched to a gene: 2. This CDR3 comprises 16 residues. The germline V gene has CDR1 SGHNT and CDR2 YYREEE (reference sequence). The CDR3 DNA reads TGTGCCAGCAGCTTGGTAGGACAGGGGGCCTCCTACGAGCAGTACTTC. Residues: CASSLVGQGASYEQYF. Using reference TRBV5-4 and TRBJ2-7 for the parts outside the CDR3, the full variable domain is ETGVTQSPTHLIKTRGQQVTLRCSSQSGHNTVSWYQQALGQGPQFIFQYYREEENGRGNFPPRFSGLQFPNYSSELNVNALELDDSALYLCASSLVGQGASYEQYFGPGTRLTVT.

The V and J genes are TRBV28 and TRBJ2-7, with 8 bases identical to TRBD1. This CDR3 is 16 amino acids long. Germline-derived CDR1 and CDR2 are MDHEN and SYDVKM. V lost 5 bases and J lost 0; bases outside the gene matches: 9. This CDR3 is CASSPIRTGSSYEQYF. The DNA of the CDR3 is TGTGCCAGCAGTCCGATACGGACAGGGAGCTCCTACGAGCAGTACTTC.

The chain has TRBV4-2 and TRBJ2-3; D unresolved. The CDR3 is 14 residues long. Trimming removed 0 bases from V and 0 bases from J, with 4 bases in between. Germline lookup yields CDR1 LGHNA and CDR2 YNFKEQ. CDR3 amino acids: CASSQEASTDTQYF. For the CDR3, the DNA is TGTGCCAGCAGCCAAGAAGCAAGCACAGATACGCAGTATTTT.

CDR3 residues: CASSVDPDLMWGSTDTQYF. CDR3 in DNA: TGTGCCAGCAGCGTAGATCCAGACCTCATGTGGGGGAGCACAGATACGCAGTATTTT. The V and J genes are TRBV9 and TRBJ2-3; D may correspond to TRBD1 or TRBD2 (5 bases each). The V and J ends lost 0 bases and 0 bases respectively, with 20 bases between them. Germline V CDR1 and CDR2: SGDLS, YYNGEE. This CDR3 has 19 amino acids. The full variable domain, with the rest looked up from reference TRBV9 and TRBJ2-3, is DSGVTQTPKHLITATGQRVTLRCSPRSGDLSVYWYQQSLDQGLQFLIQYYNGEERAKGNILERFSAQQFPDLHSELNLSSLELGDSALYFCASSVDPDLMWGSTDTQYFGPGTRLTVL.

V is TRBV19 and J is TRBJ2-2; the D gene is possibly TRBD1 (5 bases). The V end lost 5 bases, the J end lost 2 bases, and 12 bases lay between the germline ends. The CDR3 loop spans 15 amino acids. Per the germline V gene, CDR1 is LNHDA and CDR2 is SQIVND (reference sequence). DNA for the CDR3: TGTGCCAGTAGTTGGGGCAGGGAAAACACCGGGGAGCTGTTTTTT. Translated: CASSWGRENTGELFF. Full variable domain (remainder filled in from reference TRBV19 and TRBJ2-2): DGGITQSPKYLFRKEGQNVTLSCEQNLNHDAMYWYRQDPGQGLRLIYYSQIVNDFQKGDIAEGYSVSREKKESFPLTVTSAQKNPTAFYLCASSWGRENTGELFFGEGSRLTVL.

The chain combines TRBV7-8 with TRBJ2-7; 11 bases match TRBD2. The J segment lost 7 bases and the V segment lost 1 base, leaving 18 bases of the junction unmatched. CDR1 is SGHVS, CDR2 FQNEAQ, per germline. This CDR3 is 19 amino acids long. The DNA for the CDR3 is TGTGCCAGCAGCTTAGGGGTATCATTAGCGGGAGGGCCGCTTTGGGAGCAGTACTTC. This gives the protein CASSLGVSLAGGPLWEQYF.

In nucleotides, the CDR3 is TGTGCCAGCTCACCACCCAGCGTAGGTGAGACCCAGTACTTC. It encodes CASSPPSVGETQYF. The V and J genes are TRBV18 and TRBJ2-5; no reliable D call. Germline V gene sequence: CDR1 KGHSH, CDR2 LQKENI. This CDR3 contains 14 residues. V was cut by 0 bases and J by 5 bases, with 10 bases left in between.

This chain joins TRBV29-1 and TRBJ2-5, with 12 positions matching TRBD1. The CDR3 is made up of 15 amino acids. The V and J ends lost 0 bases and 7 bases, in that order; junction bases with no gene match: 6. In germline, CDR1 is SQVTM, CDR2 ANQGSEA. In nucleotides, the CDR3 is TGCAGCGTTGAAGACGGGACAGGGGGCGAAGGGACCCAGTACTTC. Amino acid sequence: CSVEDGTGGEGTQYF.

This sequence joins TRBV11-1 and TRBJ2-3, with 8 bases identical to TRBD1. V was clipped by 4 bases and J by 4 bases; unmatched bases: 7. Germline lookup yields CDR1 SGHAT and CDR2 FQDESV (reference sequence). This CDR3 region has 15 residues. DNA of the CDR3: TGTGCCAGCAGCTCGAGACAGGGGTGGGCAGATACGCAGTATTTT. Protein product: CASSSRQGWADTQYF.

The gene calls are TRBV21-1 and TRBJ2-7; the listed D gene, TRBD2, was not tested against the DNA. TRBV21-1 is labeled a pseudogene. CDR3 length: 16 amino acids. CDR3 sequence reads: CASSRRSGSAGSEQYF. In DNA form, the CDR3 reads TGTGCCAGCAGCCGACGTAGCGGGTCGGCGGGGAGCGAGCAGTACTTC.

V and J are TRBV4-1 and TRBJ2-6, with D perhaps TRBD2 (6 bases). CDR1 and CDR2 (germline): MGHRA, YSYEKL. The CDR3 length is 17 residues. The V end was cut by 1 base, the J end by 0 bases, with 10 bases between. Here the CDR3 DNA reads TGCGCCAGCAGCCAAGCGGGACTGCTCTCTGGGGCCAACGTCCTGACTTTC. This sequence encodes CASSQAGLLSGANVLTF.

This chain joins TRBV19 and TRBJ1-4; the D is unclear. Germline CDR1 reads LNHDA; CDR2 reads SQIVND (reference sequence). Trimming took 6 bases from V and 3 from J, leaving 17 bases between them. There are 16 residues in the CDR3. The CDR3 DNA is TGTGCCAGTAGCGTAGGAATGGGGTTGTCTAATGAAAAACTGTTTTTT. This translates into CASSVGMGLSNEKLFF.

V is TRBV2 and J is TRBJ2-3; D might be TRBD1 or TRBD2, each matching 5 bases. The germline V gene encodes CDR1 SNHLY and CDR2 FYNNEI. V lost 2 bases and J 4 bases, leaving 13 bases between the germline ends. The CDR3 covers 15 residues. CDR3 residues: CASSESGREADTQYF. The DNA for the CDR3 is TGTGCCAGCAGTGAATCGGGGCGAGAGGCAGATACGCAGTATTTT.

This sequence joins TRBV5-4 and TRBJ2-5; 15 bases fit TRBD2. From germline, CDR1 is SGHNT and CDR2 YYREEE (reference sequence). Losses at the gene ends were 4 bases for V and 5 bases for J; bases not matched to a gene: 6. This CDR3 contains 16 residues. The CDR3 protein is CASSLRTSGRGETQYF. CDR3 nucleotide sequence: TGTGCCAGCAGCCTACGGACTAGCGGGAGGGGGGAGACCCAGTACTTC.

This clone was recorded once. The CDR3 here is CASSYSGQGTDTQYF. CDR3 nucleotides: TGTGCCAGCAGTTATTCGGGACAGGGCACAGATACGCAGTATTTT. The gene calls are TRBV6-5 and TRBJ2-3, with 8 bases aligning to TRBD1. The CDR3 length is 15 residues. Per the germline V gene, CDR1 is MNHEY and CDR2 is SVGAGI. With V trimmed by 3 bases and J by 1 base, 3 bases remained unmatched.